This entry concerns a single T cell receptor beta chain. This sample is part of a study of blood T cell repertoires in COVID-19. Study summary: Some COVID-19 samples were acute and others convalescent; all came from the United States, Italy and Spain. Nucleic acid was either cDNA or gDNA, and it came from T cells, B-cell-depleted T cells, or PBMCs.

Original processing notes: Amplifying reference gene primers gave estimates of nucleated cell counts. Generated by immunoSEQ multiplex PCR, the TCRdb table keeps only in-frame clones and is missing some. V, J and clone size derive from that table, while D and trimming were established from the DNA sequence. The table shows about 150,000 clones, with approximately 80% occurring only once. V lost 5 bases and J lost 0, with 17 bases in between. This CDR3 has 17 residues. Germline V lookup: CDR1 MNHNY, CDR2 SVGAGI (reference sequence). This chain uses TRBV6-6 with TRBJ1-3, with D perhaps TRBD1 (6 bases). Material: peripheral blood. The sequence came from a woman aged 60 to 75 with acute or convalescent COVID-19. CDR3 amino acids: CASSPRGASSSGNTIYF. In DNA form, the CDR3 reads TGTGCCAGCAGTCCCCGGGGGGCCTCGAGCTCTGGAAACACCATATATTTT.